A single TCR beta chain is shown here with its context. The antigen remains undetermined. The record originates from a study of T cell responses to AZD1222 COVID-19 vaccine. Study observations and caveats: Without day 14 samples, only post-peak T cell repertoires were studied. Spike-specific TCRs gained breadth and depth after people received two AZD1222 doses.

The germline gives CDR1 SGHRS, CDR2 YFSETQ. The CDR3 contains 14 residues. V dropped 6 bases and J dropped 0; count of bases not matched to a gene: 3. Here immunoSEQ multiplex PCR was the method, and the copy in TCRdb shows in-frame clones only, minus some. The profile covers about 140,000 clones, with roughly 90% appearing a single time and 5% taken by the ten largest. This sequence joins TRBV5-1 and TRBJ1-3; 7 bases line up with TRBD1. The receptor comes from an adult in good health. The source material was peripheral blood, sampled on day 0 of AZD1222 vaccination. The CDR3 sequence: CASKGTVSGNTIYF. The DNA of the CDR3 is TGCGCCAGCAAGGGGACAGTCTCTGGAAACACCATATATTTT.